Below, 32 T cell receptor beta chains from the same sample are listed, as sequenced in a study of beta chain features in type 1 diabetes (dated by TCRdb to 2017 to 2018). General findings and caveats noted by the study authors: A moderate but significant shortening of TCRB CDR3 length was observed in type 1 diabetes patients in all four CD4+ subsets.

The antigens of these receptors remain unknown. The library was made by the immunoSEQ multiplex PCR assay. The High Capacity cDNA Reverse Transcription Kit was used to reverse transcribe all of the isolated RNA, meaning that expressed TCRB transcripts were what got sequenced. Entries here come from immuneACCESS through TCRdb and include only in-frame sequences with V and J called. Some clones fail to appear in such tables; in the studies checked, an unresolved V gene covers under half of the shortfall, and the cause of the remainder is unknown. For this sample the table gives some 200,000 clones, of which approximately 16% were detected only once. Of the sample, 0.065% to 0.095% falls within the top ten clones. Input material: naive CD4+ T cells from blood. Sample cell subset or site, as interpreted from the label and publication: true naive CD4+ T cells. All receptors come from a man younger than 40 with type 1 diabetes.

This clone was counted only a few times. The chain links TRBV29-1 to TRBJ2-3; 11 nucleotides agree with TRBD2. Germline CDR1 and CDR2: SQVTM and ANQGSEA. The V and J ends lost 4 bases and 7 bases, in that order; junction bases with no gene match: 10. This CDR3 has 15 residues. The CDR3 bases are TGCAGCGTTGTCCCTCTAGCGGGAGGATTAAATACGCAGTATTTT. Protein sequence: CSVVPLAGGLNTQYF.

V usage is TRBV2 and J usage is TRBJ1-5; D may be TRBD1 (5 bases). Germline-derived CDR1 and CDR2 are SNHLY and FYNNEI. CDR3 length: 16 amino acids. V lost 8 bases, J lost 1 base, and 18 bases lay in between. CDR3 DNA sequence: TGTGCCAGCGGGGCCGTTCGAGGGCAGAGCAATCAGCCCCAGCATTTT. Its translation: CASGAVRGQSNQPQHF.

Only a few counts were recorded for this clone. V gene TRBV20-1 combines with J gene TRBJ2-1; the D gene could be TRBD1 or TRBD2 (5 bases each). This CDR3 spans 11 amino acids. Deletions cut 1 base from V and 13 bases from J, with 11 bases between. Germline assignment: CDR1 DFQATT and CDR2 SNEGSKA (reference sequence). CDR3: CSARVRDEQFF. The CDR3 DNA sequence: TGCAGTGCTAGAGTCCGGGACGAACAGTTCTTC.

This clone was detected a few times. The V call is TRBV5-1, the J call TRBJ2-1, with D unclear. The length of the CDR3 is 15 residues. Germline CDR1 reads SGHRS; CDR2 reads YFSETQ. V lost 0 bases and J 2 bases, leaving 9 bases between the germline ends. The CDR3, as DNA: TGCGCCAGCAGCTTGGAAGTAAACCCCTACAATGAGCAGTTCTTC. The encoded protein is CASSLEVNPYNEQFF.

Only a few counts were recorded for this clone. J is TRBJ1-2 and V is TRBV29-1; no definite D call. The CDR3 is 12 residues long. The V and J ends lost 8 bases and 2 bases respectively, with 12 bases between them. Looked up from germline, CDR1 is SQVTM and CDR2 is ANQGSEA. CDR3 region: CSYDGGNYGYTF. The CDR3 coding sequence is TGCAGCTACGACGGAGGGAACTATGGCTACACCTTC.

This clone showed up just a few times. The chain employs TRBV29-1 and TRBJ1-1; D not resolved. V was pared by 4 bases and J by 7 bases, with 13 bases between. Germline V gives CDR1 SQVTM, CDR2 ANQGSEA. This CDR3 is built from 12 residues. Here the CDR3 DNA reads TGCAGCGTTGTCTTAATGGCAGGTGAAGCTTTCTTT. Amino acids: CSVVLMAGEAFF.

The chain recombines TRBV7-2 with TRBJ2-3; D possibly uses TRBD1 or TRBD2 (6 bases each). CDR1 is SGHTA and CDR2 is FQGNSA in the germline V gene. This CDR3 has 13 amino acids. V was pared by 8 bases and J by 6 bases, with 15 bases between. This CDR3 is CASGRGHLDTQYF. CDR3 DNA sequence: TGTGCCAGCGGCCGGGGGCATTTGGATACGCAGTATTTT. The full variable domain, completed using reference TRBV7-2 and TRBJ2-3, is GAGVSQSPSNKVTEKGKDVELRCDPISGHTALYWYRQSLGQGLEFLIYFQGNSAPDKSGLPSDRFSAERTGGSVSTLTIQRTQQEDSAVYLCASGRGHLDTQYFGPGTRLTVL.

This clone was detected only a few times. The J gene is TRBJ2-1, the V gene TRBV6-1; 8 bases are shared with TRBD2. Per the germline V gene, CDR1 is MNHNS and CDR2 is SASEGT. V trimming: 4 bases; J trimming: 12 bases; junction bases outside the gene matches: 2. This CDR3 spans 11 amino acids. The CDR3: CASSAGTRQFF. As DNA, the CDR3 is TGTGCCAGCAGTGCTGGGACTAGGCAGTTCTTC.

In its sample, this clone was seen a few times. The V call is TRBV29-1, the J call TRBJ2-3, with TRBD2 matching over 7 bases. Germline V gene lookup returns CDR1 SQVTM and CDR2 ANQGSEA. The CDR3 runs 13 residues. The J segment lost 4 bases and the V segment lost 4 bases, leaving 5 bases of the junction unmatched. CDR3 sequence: CSVALTSPDTQYF. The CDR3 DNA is TGCAGCGTTGCCCTGACTAGCCCAGATACGCAGTATTTT.

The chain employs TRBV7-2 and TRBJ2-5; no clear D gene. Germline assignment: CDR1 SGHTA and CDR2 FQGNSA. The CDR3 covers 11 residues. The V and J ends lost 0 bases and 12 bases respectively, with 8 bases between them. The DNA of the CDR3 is TGTGCCAGCAGCTTAGCCCGGGTTGAGTACTTC. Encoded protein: CASSLARVEYF.

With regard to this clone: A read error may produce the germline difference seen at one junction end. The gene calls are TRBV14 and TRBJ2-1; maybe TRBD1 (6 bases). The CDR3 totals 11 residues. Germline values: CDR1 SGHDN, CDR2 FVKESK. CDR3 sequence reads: CASSLRQVRVF. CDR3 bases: TGTGCCAGCAGTCTTCGACAGGTTAGGGTCTTC.

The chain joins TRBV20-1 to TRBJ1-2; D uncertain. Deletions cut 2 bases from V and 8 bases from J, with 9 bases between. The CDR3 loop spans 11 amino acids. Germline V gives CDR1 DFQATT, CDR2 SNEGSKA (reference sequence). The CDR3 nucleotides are TGCAGTGCTAGATTCCGGGTAGGCTACACCTTC. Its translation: CSARFRVGYTF.

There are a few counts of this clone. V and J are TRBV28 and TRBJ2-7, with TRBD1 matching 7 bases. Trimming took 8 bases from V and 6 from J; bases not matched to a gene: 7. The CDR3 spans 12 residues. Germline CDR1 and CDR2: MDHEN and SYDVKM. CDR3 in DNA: TGTGCCAGCGAGAGACAGGGTGTCGAGCAGTACTTC. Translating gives CASERQGVEQYF.

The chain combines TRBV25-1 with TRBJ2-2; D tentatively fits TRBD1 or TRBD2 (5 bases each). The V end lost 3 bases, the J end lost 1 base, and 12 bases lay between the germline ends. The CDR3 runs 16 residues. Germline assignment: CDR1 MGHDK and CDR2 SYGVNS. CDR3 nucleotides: TGTGCCAGCAGTGATCCGGGACGGCAGAACACCGGGGAGCTGTTTTTT. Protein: CASSDPGRQNTGELFF.

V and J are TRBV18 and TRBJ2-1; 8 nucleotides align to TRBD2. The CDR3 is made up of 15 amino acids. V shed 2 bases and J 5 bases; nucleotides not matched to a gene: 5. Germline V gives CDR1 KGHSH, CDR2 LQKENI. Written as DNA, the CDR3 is TGTGCCAGCTCACCAAGAAGCGGGAGTGACAATGAGCAGTTCTTC. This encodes CASSPRSGSDNEQFF.

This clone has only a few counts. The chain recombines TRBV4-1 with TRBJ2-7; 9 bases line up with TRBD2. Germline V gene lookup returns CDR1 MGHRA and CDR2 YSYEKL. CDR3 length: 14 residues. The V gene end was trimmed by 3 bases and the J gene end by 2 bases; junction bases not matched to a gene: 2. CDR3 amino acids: CASSQASGAYEQYF. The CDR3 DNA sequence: TGCGCCAGCAGCCAGGCTAGCGGGGCCTACGAGCAGTACTTC.

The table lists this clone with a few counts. CDR3 DNA sequence: TGTGCCAGCAGTGGGGGAGGGTTGGGCAACTATGGCTACACCTTC. Protein sequence: CASSGGGLGNYGYTF. V gene TRBV27 combines with J gene TRBJ1-2; D might be TRBD1 (5 bases). This CDR3 region has 15 residues. Trimming removed 5 bases from V and 2 bases from J, with 15 bases in between. The germline gives CDR1 MNHEY, CDR2 SMNVEV (reference sequence).

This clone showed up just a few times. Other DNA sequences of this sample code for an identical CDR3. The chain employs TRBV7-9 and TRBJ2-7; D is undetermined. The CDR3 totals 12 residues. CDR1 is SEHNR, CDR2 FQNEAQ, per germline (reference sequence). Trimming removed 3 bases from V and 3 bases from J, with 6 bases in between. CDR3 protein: CASSFSSYEQYF. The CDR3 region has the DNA TGTGCCAGCAGCTTTAGTAGCTACGAGCAGTACTTC.

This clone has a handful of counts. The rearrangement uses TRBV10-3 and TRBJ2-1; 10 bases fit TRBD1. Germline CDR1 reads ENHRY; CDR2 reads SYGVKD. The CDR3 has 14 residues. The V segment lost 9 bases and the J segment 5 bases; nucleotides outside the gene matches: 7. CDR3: CAIRWGTGDNEQFF. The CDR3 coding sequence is TGTGCCATTCGATGGGGGACAGGGGACAATGAGCAGTTCTTC.

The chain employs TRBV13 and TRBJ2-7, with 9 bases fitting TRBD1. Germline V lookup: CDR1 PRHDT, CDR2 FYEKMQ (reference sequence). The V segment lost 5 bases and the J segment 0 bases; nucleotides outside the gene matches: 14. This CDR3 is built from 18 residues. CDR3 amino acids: CASSPRPGTGPSSYEQYF. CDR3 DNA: TGTGCCAGCAGCCCACGTCCCGGGACAGGGCCGAGCTCCTACGAGCAGTACTTC.

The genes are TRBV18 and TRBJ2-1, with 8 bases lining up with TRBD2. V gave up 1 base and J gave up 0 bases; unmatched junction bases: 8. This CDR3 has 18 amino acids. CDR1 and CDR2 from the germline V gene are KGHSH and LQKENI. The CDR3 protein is CASSPLWAGGTSYNEQFF. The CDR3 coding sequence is TGTGCCAGCTCACCACTCTGGGCGGGAGGAACCTCCTACAATGAGCAGTTCTTC.

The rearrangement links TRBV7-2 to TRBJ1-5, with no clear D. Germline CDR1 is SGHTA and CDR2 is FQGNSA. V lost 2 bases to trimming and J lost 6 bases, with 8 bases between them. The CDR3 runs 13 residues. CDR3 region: CASSLRVTQPQHF. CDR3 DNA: TGTGCCAGCAGCTTAAGGGTCACTCAGCCCCAGCATTTT.

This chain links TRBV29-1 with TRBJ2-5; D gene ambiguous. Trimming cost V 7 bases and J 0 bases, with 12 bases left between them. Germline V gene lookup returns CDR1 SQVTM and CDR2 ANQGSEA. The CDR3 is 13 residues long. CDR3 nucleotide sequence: TGCAGCGCTGCCCGACTGAACCAAGAGACCCAGTACTTC. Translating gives CSAARLNQETQYF.

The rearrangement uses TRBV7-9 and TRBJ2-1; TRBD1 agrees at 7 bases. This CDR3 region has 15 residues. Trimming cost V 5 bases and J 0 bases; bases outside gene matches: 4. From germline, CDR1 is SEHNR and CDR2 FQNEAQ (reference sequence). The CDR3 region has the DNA TGTGCCAGCAGCGCCCGGGACAGCTCCTACAATGAGCAGTTCTTC. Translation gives CASSARDSSYNEQFF.

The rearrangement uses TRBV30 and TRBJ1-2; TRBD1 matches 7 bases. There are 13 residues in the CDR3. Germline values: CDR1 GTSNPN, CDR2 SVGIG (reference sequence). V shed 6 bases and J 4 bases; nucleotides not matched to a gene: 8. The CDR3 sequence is CACLGGATYGYTF. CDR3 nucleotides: TGTGCCTGCCTAGGGGGCGCAACCTATGGCTACACCTTC.

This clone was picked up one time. The CDR3 here is CASSLGRRHETQYF. CDR3 DNA sequence: TGTGCCAGCAGCTTGGGGCGTAGGCATGAGACCCAGTACTTC. The chain joins TRBV5-4 to TRBJ2-5, with D hard to call. Trimming left V 0 bases short and J 5 bases short, with 11 bases between. CDR3 length equals 14 residues. Looked up from germline, CDR1 is SGHNT and CDR2 is YYREEE (reference sequence).

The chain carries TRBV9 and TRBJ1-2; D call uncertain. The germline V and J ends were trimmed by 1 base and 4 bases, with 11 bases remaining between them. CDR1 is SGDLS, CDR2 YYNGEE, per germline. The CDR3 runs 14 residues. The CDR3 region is CASSVTDGFYGYTF. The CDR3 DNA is TGTGCCAGCAGCGTAACAGACGGGTTCTATGGCTACACCTTC.

CDR3 region: CAERRGNTEAFF. The CDR3 bases are TGTGCCGAGAGACGGGGGAACACTGAAGCTTTCTTT. The chain has TRBV30 and TRBJ1-1; no firm D call. This CDR3 contains 12 residues. Trimming took off 8 bases at V and 1 base at J, with 11 bases between the two ends. Germline assignment: CDR1 GTSNPN and CDR2 SVGIG (reference sequence).

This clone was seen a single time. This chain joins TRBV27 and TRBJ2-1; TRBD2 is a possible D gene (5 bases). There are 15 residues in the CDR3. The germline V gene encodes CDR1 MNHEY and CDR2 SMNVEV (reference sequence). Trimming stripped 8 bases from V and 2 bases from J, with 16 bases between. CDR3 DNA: TGTGCCAGCGGCCGAGCCGCGGGCACCTACAATGAGCAGTTCTTC. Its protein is CASGRAAGTYNEQFF.

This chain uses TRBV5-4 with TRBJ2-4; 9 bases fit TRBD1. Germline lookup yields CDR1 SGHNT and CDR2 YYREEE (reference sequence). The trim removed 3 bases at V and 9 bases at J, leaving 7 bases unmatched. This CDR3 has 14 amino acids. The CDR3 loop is CASSSGTGPGIQYF. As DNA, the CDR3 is TGTGCCAGCAGCTCCGGGACAGGGCCGGGCATTCAGTACTTC.

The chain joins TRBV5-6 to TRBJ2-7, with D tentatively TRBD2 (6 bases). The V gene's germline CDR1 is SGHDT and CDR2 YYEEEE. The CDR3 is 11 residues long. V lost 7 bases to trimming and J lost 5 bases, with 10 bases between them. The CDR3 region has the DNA TGTGCCAGCGGCCGGGGGAACGAGCAGTACTTC. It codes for CASGRGNEQYF. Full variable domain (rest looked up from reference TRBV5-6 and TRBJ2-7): DAGVTQSPTHLIKTRGQQVTLRCSPKSGHDTVSWYQQALGQGPQFIFQYYEEEERQRGNFPDRFSGHQFPNYSSELNVNALLLGDSALYLCASGRGNEQYFGPGTRLTVT.

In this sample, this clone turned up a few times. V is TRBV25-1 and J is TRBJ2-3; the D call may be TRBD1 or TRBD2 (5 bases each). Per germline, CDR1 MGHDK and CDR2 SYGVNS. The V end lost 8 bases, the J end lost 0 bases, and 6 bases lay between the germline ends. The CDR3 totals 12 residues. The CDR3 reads CASRDSTDTQYF. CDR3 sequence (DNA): TGTGCCAGCCGGGACAGCACAGATACGCAGTATTTT.